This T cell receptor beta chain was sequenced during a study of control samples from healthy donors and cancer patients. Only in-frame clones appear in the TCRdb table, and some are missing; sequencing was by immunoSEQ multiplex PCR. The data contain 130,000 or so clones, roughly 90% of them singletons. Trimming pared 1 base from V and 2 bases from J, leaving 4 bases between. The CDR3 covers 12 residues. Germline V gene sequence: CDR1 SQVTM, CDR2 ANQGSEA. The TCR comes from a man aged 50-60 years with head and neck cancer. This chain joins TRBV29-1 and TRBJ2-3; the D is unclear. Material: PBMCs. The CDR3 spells CSVEVNTDTQYF. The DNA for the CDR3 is TGCAGCGTTGAAGTCAACACAGATACGCAGTATTTT.